These T cell receptor beta chains were read from a single sample in a study of T-cell reconstitution after alpha-beta-depleted transplantation in children. Each CDR3 protein is one row after TCRdb ran MiXCR on the PCR reads. Here the sample spans about 500,000 distinct CDR3 sequences, around a third being singletons. The sequencing here drew on PBMCs from the stem cell graft donor, taken from the stem cell graft. Every receptor here comes from a human donor who donated a stem cell graft to a child with aplastic anemia. The conserved cysteine and the conserved F or W are not part of the CDR3 here.

TRBJ2-4 | TRBV11-2 | ASSGTSGKGEAKNIQY
TRBJ1-6 | TRBV27 | ASSLALDSPLH
TRBJ1-5 | TRBV7-9 | ASSQGDYQPQH
TRBJ2-1 | TRBV27 | ASSFMGQGYNEQF
TRBJ2-1 | TRBV11-2 | ASSLELSGGGDEQF
TRBJ2-3 | TRBV6-5 | ASSYSLFVETRHMDTQY
TRBJ2-5 | TRBV29-1 | SALGQGIGETQY
TRBJ2-3 | TRBV20-1 | SARTSGRRPTTDTQY
TRBJ2-1 | TRBV7-9 | ASSLSAGSSSYNEQF
TRBJ2-5 | TRBV24-1 | ATSAPGAEETQY
TRBJ2-6 | TRBV6-5 | ASSYGAPNSGANVLT
TRBJ2-2 | TRBV2 | ASRVGLAGVTGELF
TRBJ1-4 | TRBV9 | ASSVSKKLF
TRBJ2-3 | TRBV12-3/TRBV12-4 | ASSLMAPQQY
TRBJ1-6 | TRBV7-2 | ASSLEMTSPLH
TRBJ1-2 | TRBV6-2/TRBV6-3 | ASRDGTEYGYT
TRBJ1-1 | TRBV11-2 | ASSATGNTEAF
TRBJ2-2 | TRBV20-1 | SARQREFGELF
TRBJ1-2 | TRBV7-2 | ASSLDRTYGYT
TRBJ1-2 | TRBV27 | ASSLSGRNYGYT
TRBJ1-2 | TRBV25-1 | ASSSQGGVGYGYT
TRBJ1-3 | TRBV18 | ASSPAGQYSGNTIY
TRBJ2-3 | TRBV12-3/TRBV12-4 | ASSPGQGASRATQY
TRBJ1-1 | TRBV5-1 | ASSLRPGNTEAF
TRBJ1-4 | TRBV5-1 | ASRAGGGQKLF
TRBJ2-3 | TRBV6-1 | ASSDGRDTDTQY
TRBJ2-1 | TRBV20-1 | SAKSSEYNEQF
TRBJ2-3 | TRBV6-5 | ASSYEGLGGTDTQY